This T cell receptor beta chain emerged from a study of T cell responses to AZD1222 COVID-19 vaccine. Overall study findings and caveats: Increased Spike-specific TCR breadth and depth were observed after two AZD1222 doses. Without day 14 samples, only post-peak T cell repertoires were studied. Reportedly, close to half of spike-specific TCRs are directed against unmutated variant regions. Donors were mostly white British, more females; clonal diversity possibly underestimated.

V lost 4 bases and J 7 bases, leaving 13 bases between the germline ends. In germline, CDR1 is SGHRS, CDR2 YFSETQ. The CDR3 is 13 residues long. Method: immunoSEQ multiplex PCR; TCRdb's copy keeps in-frame clones and lacks some. The sample lists tens of thousands of clones; just over 85% were seen once. Comment on this clone: Its antigen is currently unknown.

The sequence came from an adult in good health. The sample was peripheral blood, taken on day 0 of AZD1222 vaccination. The rearrangement links TRBV5-1 to TRBJ2-3; D not resolved. Here the CDR3 reads CASSRLRVNTQYF. The CDR3 DNA reads TGCGCCAGCAGCCGGCTCCGGGTTAATACGCAGTATTTT.